This T cell receptor beta chain was documented in a study of CD8+ T cells in alopecia areata. Points from the study as a whole: Scalp clonality and expanded CD8+ clones among the top 100 were significantly decreased by tofacitinib.

TCR sequencing used cDNA made by reverse transcription of extracted RNA. Method: immunoSEQ multiplex PCR; TCRdb's copy keeps in-frame clones and lacks some. The sample shows about 140,000 clones, 75% to 85% of them seen only once. On this clone itself: Its antigen is unidentified.

Germline V CDR1 and CDR2: MNHEY, SMNVEV (reference sequence). The V and J ends lost 2 bases and 1 base respectively, with 14 bases between them. The CDR3 length is 17 residues. Treatment here: oral pan-JAK inhibitor, 5-10 mg twice daily. The source of this sequence is a human donor with alopecia areata. This sample comprised CD8+ T cells sorted from blood, obtained at week 4, from a patient treated with tofacitinib. This chain connects TRBV27 to TRBJ2-2, with D maybe TRBD1 (6 bases). CDR3 sequence: CASSLDWGRMNTGELFF. The CDR3 DNA sequence: TGTGCCAGCAGTTTAGACTGGGGGCGGATGAACACCGGGGAGCTGTTTTTT.